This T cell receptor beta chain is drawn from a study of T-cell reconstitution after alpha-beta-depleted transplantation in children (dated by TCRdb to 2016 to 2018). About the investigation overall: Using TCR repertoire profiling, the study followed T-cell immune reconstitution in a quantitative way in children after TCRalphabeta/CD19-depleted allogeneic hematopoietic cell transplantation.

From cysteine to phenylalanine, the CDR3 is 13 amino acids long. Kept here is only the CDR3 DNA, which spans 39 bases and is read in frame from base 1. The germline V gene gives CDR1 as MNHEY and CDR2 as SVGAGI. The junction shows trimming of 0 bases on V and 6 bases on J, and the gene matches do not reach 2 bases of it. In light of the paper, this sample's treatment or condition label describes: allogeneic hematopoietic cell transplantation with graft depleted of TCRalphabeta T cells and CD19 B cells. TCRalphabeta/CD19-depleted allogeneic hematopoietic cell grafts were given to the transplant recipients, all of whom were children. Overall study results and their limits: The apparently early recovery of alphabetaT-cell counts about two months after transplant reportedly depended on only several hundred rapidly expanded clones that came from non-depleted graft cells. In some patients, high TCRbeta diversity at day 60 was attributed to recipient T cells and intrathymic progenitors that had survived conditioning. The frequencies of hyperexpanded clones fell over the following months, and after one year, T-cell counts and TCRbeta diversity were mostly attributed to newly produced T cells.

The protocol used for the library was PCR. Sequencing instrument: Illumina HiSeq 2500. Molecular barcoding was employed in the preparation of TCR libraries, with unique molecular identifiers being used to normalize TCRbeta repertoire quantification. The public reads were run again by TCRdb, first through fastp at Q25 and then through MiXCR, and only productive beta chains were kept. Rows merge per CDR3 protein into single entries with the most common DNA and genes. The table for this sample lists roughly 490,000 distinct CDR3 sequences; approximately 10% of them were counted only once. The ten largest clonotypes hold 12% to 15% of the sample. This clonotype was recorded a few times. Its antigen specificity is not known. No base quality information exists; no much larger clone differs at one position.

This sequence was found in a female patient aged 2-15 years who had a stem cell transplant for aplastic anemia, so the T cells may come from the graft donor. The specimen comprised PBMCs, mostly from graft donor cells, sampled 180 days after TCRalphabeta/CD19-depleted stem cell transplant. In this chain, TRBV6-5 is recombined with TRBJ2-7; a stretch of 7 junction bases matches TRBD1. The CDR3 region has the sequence CASSYSGGSEQYF. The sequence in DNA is TGTGCCAGCAGTTACTCAGGGGGCTCCGAGCAGTACTTC.